In this sample, the clone carrying this T cell receptor beta chain turned up a few times. Its target is unknown. Using a J-beta primer mix together with a sample-barcoded 5' primer, a second PCR was run for roughly 6 to 12 cycles. Every cDNA was tagged by a template-switch adaptor with 12 random nucleotides. Sequencing of every sample gave 3 million or more CDR3-containing paired-end reads. Each CDR3 protein gets one entry after TCRdb re-called the 5' RACE reads with MiXCR. Of about 800,000 distinct CDR3 sequences in the sample, about half are singletons; the top ten hold 15% to 20%. Germline V lookup: CDR1 LNHNV, CDR2 YYDKDF (reference sequence). With V trimmed by 1 base and J by 3 bases, 5 bases remained unmatched. CDR3 size: 18 residues. This entry comes from a study of blood T cells in healthy people across ages. Study outcomes and limitations: The recorded TCR beta diversity per million T cells decreased in a roughly linear manner with age.

Source material: blood. The chain has TRBV15 and TRBJ2-1, with 14 nucleotides matching TRBD2. The clonotype was recovered from a man older than 75 in good health. For the CDR3, the DNA is TGTGCCACCAGCAGAGGACTAGCGGGAGGGCCCGTCTACAATGAGCAGTTCTTC. It yields the protein CATSRGLAGGPVYNEQFF.